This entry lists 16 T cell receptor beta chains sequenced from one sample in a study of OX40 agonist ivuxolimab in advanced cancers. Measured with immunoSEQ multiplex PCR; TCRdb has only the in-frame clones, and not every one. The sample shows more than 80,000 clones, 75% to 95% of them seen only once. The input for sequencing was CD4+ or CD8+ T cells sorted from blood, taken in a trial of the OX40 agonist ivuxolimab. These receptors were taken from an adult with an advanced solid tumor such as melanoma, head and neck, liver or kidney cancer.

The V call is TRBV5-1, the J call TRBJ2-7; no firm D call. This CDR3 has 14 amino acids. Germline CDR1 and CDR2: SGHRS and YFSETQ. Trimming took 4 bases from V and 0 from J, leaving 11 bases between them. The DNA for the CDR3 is TGCGCCAGCAGCCCCGCGTGGAGCTCCTACGAGCAGTACTTC. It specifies CASSPAWSSYEQYF.

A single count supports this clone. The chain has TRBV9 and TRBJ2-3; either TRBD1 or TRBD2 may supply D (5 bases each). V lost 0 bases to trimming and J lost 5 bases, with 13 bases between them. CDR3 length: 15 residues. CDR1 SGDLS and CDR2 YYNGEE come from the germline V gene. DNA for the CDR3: TGTGCCAGCAGCGTAGCTGGGACCGCCTTAGATACGCAGTATTTT. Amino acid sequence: CASSVAGTALDTQYF.

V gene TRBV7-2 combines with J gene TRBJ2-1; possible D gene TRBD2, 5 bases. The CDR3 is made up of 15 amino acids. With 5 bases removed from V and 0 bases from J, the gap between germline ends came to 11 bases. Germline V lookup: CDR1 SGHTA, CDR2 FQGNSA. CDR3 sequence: CASSPWTDSYNEQFF. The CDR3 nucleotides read TGTGCCAGCAGCCCTTGGACTGACTCCTACAATGAGCAGTTCTTC.

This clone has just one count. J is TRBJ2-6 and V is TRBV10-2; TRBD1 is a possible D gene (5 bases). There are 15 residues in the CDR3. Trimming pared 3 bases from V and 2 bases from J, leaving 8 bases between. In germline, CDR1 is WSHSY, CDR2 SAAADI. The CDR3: CASSDSTAGANVLTF. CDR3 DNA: TGCGCCAGCAGTGACTCGACAGCTGGGGCCAACGTCCTGACTTTC.

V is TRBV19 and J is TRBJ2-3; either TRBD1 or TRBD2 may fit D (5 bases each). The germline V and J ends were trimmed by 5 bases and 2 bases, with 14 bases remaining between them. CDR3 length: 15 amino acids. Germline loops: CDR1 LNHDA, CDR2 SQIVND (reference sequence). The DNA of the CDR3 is TGTGCCAGTAGTCCCGAGGGGCGGTACACAGATACGCAGTATTTT. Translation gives CASSPEGRYTDTQYF. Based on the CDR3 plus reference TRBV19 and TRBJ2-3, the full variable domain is DGGITQSPKYLFRKEGQNVTLSCEQNLNHDAMYWYRQDPGQGLRLIYYSQIVNDFQKGDIAEGYSVSREKKESFPLTVTSAQKNPTAFYLCASSPEGRYTDTQYFGPGTRLTVL.

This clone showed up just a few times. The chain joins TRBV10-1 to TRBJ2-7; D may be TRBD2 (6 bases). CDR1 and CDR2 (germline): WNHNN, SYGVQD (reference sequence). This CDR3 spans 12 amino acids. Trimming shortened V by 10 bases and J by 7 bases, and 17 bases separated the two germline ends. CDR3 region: CAIPDGTHEQYF. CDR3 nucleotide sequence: TGCGCCATCCCAGACGGGACTCATGAGCAGTACTTC.

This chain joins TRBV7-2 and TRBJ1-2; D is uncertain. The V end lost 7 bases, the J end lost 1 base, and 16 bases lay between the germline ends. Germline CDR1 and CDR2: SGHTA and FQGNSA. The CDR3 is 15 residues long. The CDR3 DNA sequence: TGTGCCAGCACCCGTGTGAGGACGATTAACTATGGCTACACCTTC. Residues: CASTRVRTINYGYTF.

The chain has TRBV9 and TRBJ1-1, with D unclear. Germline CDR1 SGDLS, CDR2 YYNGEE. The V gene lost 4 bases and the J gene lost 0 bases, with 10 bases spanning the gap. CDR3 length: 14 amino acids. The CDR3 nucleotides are TGTGCCAGCAGCCGACGAGAGCTGAACACTGAAGCTTTCTTT. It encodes CASSRRELNTEAFF.

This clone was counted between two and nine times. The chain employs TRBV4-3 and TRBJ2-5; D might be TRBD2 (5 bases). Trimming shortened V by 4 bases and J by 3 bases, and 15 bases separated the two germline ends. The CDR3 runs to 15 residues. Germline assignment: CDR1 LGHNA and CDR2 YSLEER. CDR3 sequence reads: CASSRGLGQEETQYF. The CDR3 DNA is TGCGCCAGCAGCCGCGGGTTAGGGCAGGAAGAGACCCAGTACTTC.

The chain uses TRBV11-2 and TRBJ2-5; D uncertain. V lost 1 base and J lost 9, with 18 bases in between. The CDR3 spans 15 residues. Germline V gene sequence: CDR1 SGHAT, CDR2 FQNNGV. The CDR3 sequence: CASSLADGYLKAQYF. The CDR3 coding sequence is TGTGCCAGCAGCTTAGCGGACGGTTATTTGAAGGCCCAGTACTTC.

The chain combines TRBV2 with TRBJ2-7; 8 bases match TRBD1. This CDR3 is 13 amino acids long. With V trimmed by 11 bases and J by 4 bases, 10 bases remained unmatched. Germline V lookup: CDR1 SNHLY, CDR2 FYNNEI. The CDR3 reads CAGTTGQVYEQYF. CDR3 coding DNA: TGTGCCGGTACTACGGGACAGGTGTACGAGCAGTACTTC.

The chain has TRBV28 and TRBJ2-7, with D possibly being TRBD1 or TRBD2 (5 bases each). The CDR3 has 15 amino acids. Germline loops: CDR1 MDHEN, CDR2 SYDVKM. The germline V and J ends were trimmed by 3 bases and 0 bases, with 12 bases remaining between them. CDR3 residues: CASSFNGANSYEQYF. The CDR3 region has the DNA TGTGCCAGCAGTTTTAACGGGGCAAACTCCTACGAGCAGTACTTC.

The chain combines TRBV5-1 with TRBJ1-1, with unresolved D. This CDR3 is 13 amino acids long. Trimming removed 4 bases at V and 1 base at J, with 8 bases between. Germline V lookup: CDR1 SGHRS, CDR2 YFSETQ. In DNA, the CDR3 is TGCGCCAGCAGCCGTAACAGGAACACTGAAGCTTTCTTT. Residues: CASSRNRNTEAFF.

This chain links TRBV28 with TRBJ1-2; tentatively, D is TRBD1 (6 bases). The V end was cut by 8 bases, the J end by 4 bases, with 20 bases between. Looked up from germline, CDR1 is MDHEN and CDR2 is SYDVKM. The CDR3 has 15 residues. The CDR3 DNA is TGTGCCAGCCGTATGGGGGGCTCTCCTCTCTATGGCTACACCTTC. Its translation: CASRMGGSPLYGYTF.

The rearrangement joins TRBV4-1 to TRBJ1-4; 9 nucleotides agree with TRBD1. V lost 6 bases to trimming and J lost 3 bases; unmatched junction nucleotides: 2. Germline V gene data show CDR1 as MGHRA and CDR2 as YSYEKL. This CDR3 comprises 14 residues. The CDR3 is CASSGTGPNEKLFF. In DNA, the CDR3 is TGCGCCAGCAGTGGGACAGGGCCTAATGAAAAACTGTTTTTT.

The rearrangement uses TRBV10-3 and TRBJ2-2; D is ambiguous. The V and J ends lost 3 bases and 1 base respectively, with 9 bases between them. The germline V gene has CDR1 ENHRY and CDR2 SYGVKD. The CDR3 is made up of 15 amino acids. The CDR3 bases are TGTGCCATCAGTGATGTTTGGAGGAACACCGGGGAGCTGTTTTTT. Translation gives CAISDVWRNTGELFF.